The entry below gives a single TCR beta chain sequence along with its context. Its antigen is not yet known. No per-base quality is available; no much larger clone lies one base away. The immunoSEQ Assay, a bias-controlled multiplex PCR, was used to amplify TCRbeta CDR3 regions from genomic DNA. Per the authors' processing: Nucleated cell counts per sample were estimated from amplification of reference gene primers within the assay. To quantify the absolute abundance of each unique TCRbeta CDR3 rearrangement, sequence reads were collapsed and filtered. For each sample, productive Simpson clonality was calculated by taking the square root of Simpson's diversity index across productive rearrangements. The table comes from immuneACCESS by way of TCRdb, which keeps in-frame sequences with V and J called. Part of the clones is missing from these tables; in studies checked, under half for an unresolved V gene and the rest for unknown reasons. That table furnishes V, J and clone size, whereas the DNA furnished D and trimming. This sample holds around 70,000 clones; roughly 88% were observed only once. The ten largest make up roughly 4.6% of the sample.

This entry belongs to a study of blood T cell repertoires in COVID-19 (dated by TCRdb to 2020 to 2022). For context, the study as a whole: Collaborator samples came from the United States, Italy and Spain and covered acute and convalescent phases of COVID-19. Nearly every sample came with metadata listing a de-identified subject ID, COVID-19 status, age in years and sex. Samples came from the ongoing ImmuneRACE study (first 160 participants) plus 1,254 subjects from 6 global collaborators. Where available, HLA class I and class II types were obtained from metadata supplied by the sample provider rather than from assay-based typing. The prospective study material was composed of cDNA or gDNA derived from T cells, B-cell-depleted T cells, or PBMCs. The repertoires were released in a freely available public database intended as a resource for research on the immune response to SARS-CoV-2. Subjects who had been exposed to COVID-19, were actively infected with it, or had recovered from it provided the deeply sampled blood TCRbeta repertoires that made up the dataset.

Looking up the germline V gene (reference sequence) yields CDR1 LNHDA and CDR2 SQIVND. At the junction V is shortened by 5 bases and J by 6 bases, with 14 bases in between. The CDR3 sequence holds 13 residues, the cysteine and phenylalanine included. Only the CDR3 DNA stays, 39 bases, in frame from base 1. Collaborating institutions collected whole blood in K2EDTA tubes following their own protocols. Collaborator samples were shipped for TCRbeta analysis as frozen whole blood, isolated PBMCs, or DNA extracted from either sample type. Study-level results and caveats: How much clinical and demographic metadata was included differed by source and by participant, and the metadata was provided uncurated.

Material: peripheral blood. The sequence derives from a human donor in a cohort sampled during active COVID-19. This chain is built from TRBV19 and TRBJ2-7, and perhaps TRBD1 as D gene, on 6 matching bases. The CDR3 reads CASSPPLGGEQYF. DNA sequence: TGTGCCAGTAGTCCCCCTTTAGGGGGCGAGCAGTACTTC.